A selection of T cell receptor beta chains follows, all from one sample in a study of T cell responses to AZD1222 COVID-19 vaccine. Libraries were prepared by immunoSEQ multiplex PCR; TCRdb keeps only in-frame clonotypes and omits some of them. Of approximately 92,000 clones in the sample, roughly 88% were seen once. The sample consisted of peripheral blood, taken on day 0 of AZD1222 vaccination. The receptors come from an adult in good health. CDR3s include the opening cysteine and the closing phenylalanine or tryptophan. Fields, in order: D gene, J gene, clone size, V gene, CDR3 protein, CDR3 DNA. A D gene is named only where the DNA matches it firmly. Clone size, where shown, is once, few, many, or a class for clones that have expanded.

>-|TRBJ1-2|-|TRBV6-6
CASSPDSGYGYTF
TGTGCCAGCAGTCCCGACTCCGGCTATGGCTACACCTTC
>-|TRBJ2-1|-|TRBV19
CASSTRSGNEQFF
TGTGCCAGTAGTACCCGATCCGGCAATGAGCAGTTCTTC
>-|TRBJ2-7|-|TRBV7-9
CASSLSLERGREQYF
TGTGCCAGCAGCTTAAGCCTGGAGCGAGGGCGCGAGCAGTACTTC
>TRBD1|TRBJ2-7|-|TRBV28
CASSPGTGGAYEQYF
TGTGCCAGCAGTCCAGGGACAGGGGGAGCCTACGAGCAGTACTTC
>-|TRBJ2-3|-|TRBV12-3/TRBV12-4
CASSQRSGSTQYF
TGTGCCAGCAGCCAAAGATCCGGTAGCACGCAGTATTTT
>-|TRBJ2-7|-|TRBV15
CATSNQELASGLRYEQYF
TGTGCCACCAGCAACCAAGAACTAGCTTCAGGGTTGCGCTACGAGCAGTACTTC
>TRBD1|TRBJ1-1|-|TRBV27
CASSPGQGAWGEAFF
TGTGCCAGCAGTCCGGGACAGGGGGCGTGGGGGGAAGCTTTCTTT
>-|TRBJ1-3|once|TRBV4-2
CASSQDRSRAGNTIYF
TGTGCCAGCAGCCAAGATAGGTCCAGGGCCGGAAACACCATATATTTT
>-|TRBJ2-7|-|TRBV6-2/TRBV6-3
CASSLGGKPYEQYF
TGTGCCAGCAGTTTAGGGGGGAAACCCTACGAGCAGTACTTC
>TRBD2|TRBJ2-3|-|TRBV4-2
CASSQDRASGGLDTQYF
TGTGCCAGCAGCCAAGATCGGGCTAGCGGGGGCTTAGATACGCAGTATTTT
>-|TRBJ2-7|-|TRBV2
CASSEAGVGEQYF
TGTGCCAGCAGTGAAGCGGGGGTAGGCGAGCAGTACTTC
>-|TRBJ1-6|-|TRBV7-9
CASSFQGLSNSPLHF
TGTGCCAGCAGCTTTCAAGGGTTGAGTAATTCACCCCTCCACTTT
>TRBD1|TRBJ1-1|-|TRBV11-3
CASSVRGGTEAFF
TGTGCCAGCAGCGTCAGGGGGGGGACTGAAGCTTTCTTT
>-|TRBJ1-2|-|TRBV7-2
CASSLTTGGNGYGYTF
TGTGCCAGCAGCTTAACAACGGGGGGCAATGGCTATGGCTACACCTTC
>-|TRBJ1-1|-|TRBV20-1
CSASRGSEAFF
TGCAGTGCCTCGAGGGGATCCGAGGCTTTCTTT
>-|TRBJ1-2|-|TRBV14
CASSQDRTALYGYTF
TGTGCCAGCAGCCAAGATCGGACCGCGCTCTATGGCTACACCTTC
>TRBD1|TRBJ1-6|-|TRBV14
CASSHTGARNSPLHF
TGTGCCAGCAGCCATACAGGGGCGCGGAATTCACCCCTCCACTTT
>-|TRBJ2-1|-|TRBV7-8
CASSTRSGAGRDEQFF
TGTGCCAGCAGTACCCGTTCGGGGGCTGGTAGGGATGAGCAGTTCTTC
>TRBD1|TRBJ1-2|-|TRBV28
CASSLTGGGGYTF
TGTGCCAGCAGCCTAACAGGGGGCGGCGGCTACACCTTC
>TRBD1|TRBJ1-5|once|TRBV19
CASRGQGWQPQHF
TGTGCCAGTAGAGGACAGGGCTGGCAGCCCCAGCATTTT
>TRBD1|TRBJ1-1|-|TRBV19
CASSIGQANTEAFF
TGTGCCAGTAGTATTGGACAGGCGAACACTGAAGCTTTCTTT
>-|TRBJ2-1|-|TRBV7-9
CASSLEAGHLNEQFF
TGTGCCAGCAGCTTAGAAGCAGGGCACCTAAATGAGCAGTTCTTC
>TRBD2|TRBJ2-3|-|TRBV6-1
CASSETSGGMDTQYF
TGTGCCAGCAGTGAGACTAGCGGGGGGATGGATACGCAGTATTTT